The rows below give T cell receptor beta chains drawn from one sample of a study of T cells after somatic rescue of genetic block. The repertoire was sequenced with immunoSEQ multiplex PCR; TCRdb's copy has only in-frame clones and lacks some. This table has roughly 51,000 clones, 90% to 97% appearing once. The specimen was peripheral blood mononuclear cells (PBMCs). These receptor sequences come from a child under two years old. Each CDR3 is given with its conserved first and last residue. The D gene is left open where the match is weak. Rows give clone size only sometimes, using once, few, many, or a class for an expanded clone.

CDR3 length	J gene	V gene	clone size	D gene	CDR3 DNA	CDR3 protein
16	TRBJ2-5	TRBV30	NA	NA	TGTGCCTGGAGTGTACGGGGACATAGTATTCGGGAGACCCAGTACTTC	CAWSVRGHSIRETQYF
16	TRBJ2-2	TRBV7-2	NA	TRBD2	TGTGCCAGCAGCTTAGGCCTAGCGGGAGTGATTGGGGAGCTGTTTTTT	CASSLGLAGVIGELFF
14	TRBJ1-5	TRBV6-6	NA	TRBD1	TGTGCCAGCAGAGGGGGCTATAGCAATCAGCCCCAGCATTTT	CASRGGYSNQPQHF
14	TRBJ2-7	TRBV5-1	NA	NA	TGCGCCAGCAGCTTGTTAGCGGTGGGTTACGAGCAGTACTTC	CASSLLAVGYEQYF
16	TRBJ1-5	TRBV28	NA	NA	TGTGCCAGCAGTTTACTTCCTCGACAGCTCCATCAGCCCCAGCATTTT	CASSLLPRQLHQPQHF
14	TRBJ1-2	TRBV5-4	NA	NA	TGTGCCAGCAGCACCCAGGAACCCTCCAGTGGCTACACCTTC	CASSTQEPSSGYTF
15	TRBJ1-5	TRBV19	NA	NA	TGTGCCAGTAGTATAGCGCACGGAGGGAATCAGCCCCAGCATTTT	CASSIAHGGNQPQHF
14	TRBJ1-4	TRBV21-1	NA	NA	TGTGCCAGCAGACGACAGGCAACTAATGAAAAACTGTTTTTT	CASRRQATNEKLFF
13	TRBJ1-2	TRBV18	NA	NA	TGTGCCAGCTCACCAAGGGACTTGTATGGCTACACCTTC	CASSPRDLYGYTF
14	TRBJ1-2	TRBV5-5	NA	NA	TGTGCCAGCAGCTTAGACCGCAGGGTGTCAGGCTACACCTTC	CASSLDRRVSGYTF
14	TRBJ2-7	TRBV7-8	NA	TRBD2	TGTGCCAGCAGCTTAGGGACTAGCGGGAGCGAGCAGTACTTC	CASSLGTSGSEQYF
13	TRBJ1-4	TRBV6-5	NA	TRBD1	TGTGCCAGCAGGGGACAGGGCGGCGAAAAACTGTTTTTT	CASRGQGGEKLFF
12	TRBJ2-2	TRBV10-3	NA	NA	TGTGCCATCAGTGTGACCGCCGGGGAGCTGTTTTTT	CAISVTAGELFF
15	TRBJ2-7	TRBV19	NA	TRBD2	TGTGCCAGTAGTATAGGGGACTATAGCTCCTACGAGCAGTACTTC	CASSIGDYSSYEQYF
14	TRBJ1-3	TRBV25-1	NA	TRBD1	TGTGCCAGCAGTGGGACAGGGGGCGGAAACACCATATATTTT	CASSGTGGGNTIYF
14	TRBJ1-6	TRBV6-5	NA	TRBD1	TGTGCCAGCAGCTCCGGGACAGGGCCTTCACCCCTCCACTTT	CASSSGTGPSPLHF
17	TRBJ2-5	TRBV2	once	TRBD2	TGTGCCAGCAGATATGAACGGTTGCTAGCGGGCCAAGAGACCCAGTACTTC	CASRYERLLAGQETQYF
14	TRBJ2-7	TRBV4-1	NA	NA	TGCGCCAGCAGCCAAGTCGGACTGCTTTACGAGCAGTACTTC	CASSQVGLLYEQYF
11	TRBJ1-1	TRBV18	NA	TRBD1	TGTGCCAGCTCGACCGGACAGGGAGCTTTCTTT	CASSTGQGAFF
14	TRBJ2-7	TRBV19	NA	TRBD1	TGTGCCAGTAATGGGAGACAGGGGGCCTACGAGCAGTACTTC	CASNGRQGAYEQYF
15	TRBJ2-7	TRBV27	NA	TRBD1	TGTGCCAGCAGTTCGGGGACAGGGGGGGGTTACGAGCAGTACTTC	CASSSGTGGGYEQYF
15	TRBJ1-6	TRBV7-6	NA	NA	TGTGCCAGCAGCTCTCAGTACGGGGCGGATTCACCCCTCCACTTT	CASSSQYGADSPLHF
15	TRBJ2-1	TRBV18	NA	TRBD2	TGTGCCAGCTCCCAAAGCGGGAGGGCCAACAATGAGCAGTTCTTC	CASSQSGRANNEQFF